These 4 T cell receptor beta chains were all obtained from the same sample, sequenced in a study of quantifying T cell responses using KT2 cells (dated by TCRdb to between 2016 and 2019). Looking at the study overall: RNA was DNase-treated and reverse transcribed with TCR alpha and beta constant-region primers, mostly using SuperScript III.

The library was generated by UMI-ligation and nested PCR. Reads for this sample came from an Illumina MiSeq. Using T4 RNA ligase 1, a single-stranded oligonucleotide bearing the Illumina SP2 sequence plus a UMI was ligated onto the 3' end of the cDNA. PCR1 used roughly 4 cycles (98 degrees C 15 s, 69 degrees C 30 s, 72 degrees C 40 s), and the beta primer was an equimolar mix of RC1.1 and RC1.2 that covered TRBC1 and TRBC2. TCRdb reanalyzed the raw reads on its own, using fastp at Q25 for trimming and MiXCR for clone calling, and kept in-frame beta chains. Rows with one shared CDR3 protein collapse into an entry with the most common genes and DNA. The sample table lists tens of thousands of distinct CDR3 sequences, around 10% of them with a count of one. The ten top clones hold 8.5% to 12% of the sample. The specimen sequenced was PBMCs spiked with cells of the T cell clone KT2. The receptors derive from a human donor.

This clonotype was recorded at least ten times. The rearrangement uses TRBV7-3 and TRBJ2-1, with 9 bases identical to TRBD2. CDR1 is SGHTA, CDR2 FQGTGA, per germline. Germline trimming cut 5 bases from V and 6 bases from J; bases unmatched to any gene: 5. This CDR3 spans 14 amino acids. The CDR3 region is CASSPGLAFNEQFF. Here the CDR3 DNA reads TGTGCCAGCAGCCCGGGACTAGCCTTCAATGAGCAGTTCTTC.

A few counts support this clonotype. This chain connects TRBV20-1 to TRBJ2-1; perhaps TRBD2 as D (5 bases). The CDR3 is made up of 11 amino acids. V was pared by 3 bases and J by 10 bases, with 10 bases between. Germline V gives CDR1 DFQATT, CDR2 SNEGSKA (reference sequence). In nucleotides, the CDR3 is TGCAGTGCTAGGGAAGAGCGGGAGCAGTTCTTC. This encodes CSAREEREQFF.

The chain carries TRBV6-1 and TRBJ2-7; the D is unclear. The germline gives CDR1 MNHNS, CDR2 SASEGT. This CDR3 has 11 amino acids. V gave up 4 bases and J gave up 2 bases, with 3 bases separating them. CDR3 DNA sequence: TGTGCCAGCAGTGCCCCCTACGAGCAGTACTTC. Translated, it gives CASSAPYEQYF.

This clonotype was counted between two and nine times. The V and J genes are TRBV5-6 and TRBJ1-1, with 7 bases that match TRBD1. The CDR3 runs to 15 residues. Germline V gene lookup returns CDR1 SGHDT and CDR2 YYEEEE. J lost 4 bases, V lost 2 bases, and 8 bases had no gene match. CDR3 in amino acids: CASSFYRTGSTEAFF. CDR3 sequence (DNA): TGTGCCAGCAGCTTTTACAGGACAGGAAGCACTGAAGCTTTCTTT. Filled out from reference TRBV5-6 and TRBJ1-1, the complete variable domain reads DAGVTQSPTHLIKTRGQQVTLRCSPKSGHDTVSWYQQALGQGPQFIFQYYEEEERQRGNFPDRFSGHQFPNYSSELNVNALLLGDSALYLCASSFYRTGSTEAFFGQGTRLTVV.